A selection of T cell receptor beta chains follows, all from one sample in a study of somatic mutations in cytotoxic T cells in rheumatoid arthritis. Produced via immunoSEQ multiplex PCR; TCRdb's table is partial and in-frame only. The table has 15,000 to 20,000 clones, about 80% seen once. Sequencing used CD8+ T cells sorted from blood. The source of these receptors is an adult with rheumatoid arthritis. The CDR3 runs from the conserved cysteine through the conserved F or W. Fields, in order: J gene, D gene, clone size, V gene, CDR3 DNA, CDR3 protein. A D gene is named only where the DNA matches it firmly. The listing skips clone size in some rows; elsewhere it reads once, few, many or a size class.

>TRBJ1-4|TRBD1|.|TRBV10-3
TGTGCCATCAGTGAGTCTGGACAGGGGGGAGAAAAACTGTTTTTT
CAISESGQGGEKLFF
>TRBJ2-5|.|.|TRBV6-9
TGTGCCAGCAGTTCCCAAGAGACCCAGTACTTC
CASSSQETQYF
>TRBJ1-6|.|.|TRBV27
TGTGCCAGCAGTCCGGCGGGGTTTAAGAGCTCCTATAATTCACCCCTCCACTTT
CASSPAGFKSSYNSPLHF
>TRBJ2-7|.|.|TRBV5-5
TGTGCCAGCAGCTTGTCCCCCGGGGGAACCTACGAGCAGTACTTC
CASSLSPGGTYEQYF
>TRBJ2-1|.|.|TRBV29-1
TGCAGCGTTGAAGGGGAAGGGATCGGGAACAATGAGCAGTTCTTC
CSVEGEGIGNNEQFF
>TRBJ2-6|.|.|TRBV5-6
TGTGCCAGCAGCAACTTAGGAAGGGGCTCTGGGGCCAACGTCCTGACTTTC
CASSNLGRGSGANVLTF
>TRBJ2-3|.|.|TRBV7-2
TGTGCCAGCAGCCTGATCGGCCCTGGAGATACGCAGTATTTT
CASSLIGPGDTQYF
>TRBJ2-1|.|.|TRBV28
TGTGCCAGCAGTCCGAGTCTTATATATAGGGGCGGGGATGAGCAGTTCTTC
CASSPSLIYRGGDEQFF
>TRBJ2-1|.|.|TRBV19
TGTGCCAGTAGTATAGATGCGGGGCCAAACAATGAGCAGTTCTTC
CASSIDAGPNNEQFF
>TRBJ2-1|.|.|TRBV7-3
TGTGCCAGCAGCAGATCCAGAGCCTACAATGAGCAGTTCTTC
CASSRSRAYNEQFF
>TRBJ2-1|.|few|TRBV7-9
TGTGCCAGCAGTGGGGGGACAAGCTCCTACAATGAGCAGTTCTTC
CASSGGTSSYNEQFF
>TRBJ1-5|.|few|TRBV4-1
TGCGCCAGCAGCCAAGAACAGGGCAGGGGCAATCAGCCCCAGCATTTT
CASSQEQGRGNQPQHF
>TRBJ1-6|.|.|TRBV10-1
TGCGCCAGCAGTGAGGGCCAGGGACCGACAGATTCACCCCTCCACTTT
CASSEGQGPTDSPLHF